The rows below give T cell receptor beta chains drawn from one sample of a study of T cells in Graves' hyperthyroidism and ophthalmopathy. TCRdb passed the multiplex PCR reads through MiXCR, listing each CDR3 protein once. The sample holds more than 300,000 distinct CDR3 sequences, around 14% seen once. The specimen was blood. Receptors originate from a woman aged 30 to 39 with Graves' hyperthyroidism. Both conserved end residues are part of each CDR3. A D gene is named only where the DNA matches it firmly. Clone size is not always given. Where it is, it says once, few, many or a class for expanded clones.

CDR3nt	CDR3aa	j_gene	d_gene	abundance	v_gene	len
TGTGCCAGCAGCGCTCCCGGGACAGGGGGTAACTATGGCTACACCTTC	CASSAPGTGGNYGYTF	TRBJ1-2	TRBD1	few	TRBV9	16
TGTGCCAGCAGCTTAGCAGGACAGGAGGCTCCCCTGGAAAGCTCCTATAATTCACCCCTCCACTTT	CASSLAGQEAPLESSYNSPLHF	TRBJ1-6	TRBD1	.	TRBV11-2	22
TGTGCCAGCAGCCCAGGATACCCCTACGAGCAGTACTTC	CASSPGYPYEQYF	TRBJ2-7	.	many	TRBV7-9	13
TGTGCCAGCAGGTTGGCTTCATCCGACTATGGCTACACCTTC	CASRLASSDYGYTF	TRBJ1-2	.	.	TRBV6-2/TRBV6-3	14
TGTGCCAGCTCACCACCGGAGGGGGGCCGGGAGACCCAGTACTTC	CASSPPEGGRETQYF	TRBJ2-5	.	.	TRBV18	15
TGTGCCAGCAGTTTGACAGTTAATCAGCCCCAGCATTTT	CASSLTVNQPQHF	TRBJ1-5	.	.	TRBV28	13
TGTGCCAGCGCGGACTCGAAGAATGAGCAGTTCTTC	CASADSKNEQFF	TRBJ2-1	.	.	TRBV6-1	12
TGTGCCAGCAGCGTTACTAGCGGGCCAACCTACGAGCAGTACTTC	CASSVTSGPTYEQYF	TRBJ2-7	TRBD2	few	TRBV9	15
TGTGCTAGTGGTCTGGGACAGTCATCAGATACGCAGTATTTT	CASGLGQSSDTQYF	TRBJ2-3	TRBD1	.	TRBV12-5	14
TGCGCCAGCAGCTATAGCGGGAACACAGATACGCAGTATTTT	CASSYSGNTDTQYF	TRBJ2-3	TRBD2	few	TRBV4-1	14
TGTGCCAGCAGCTCTAATGCGGGGGGGTTCTACGAGCAGTACTTC	CASSSNAGGFYEQYF	TRBJ2-7	TRBD2	few	TRBV7-8	15
TGTGCCATCACTCCCGGGACAGGGGCCTACGAGCAGTACTTC	CAITPGTGAYEQYF	TRBJ2-7	TRBD1	few	TRBV10-3	14
TGCAGCGTTGAAGAAAAGGGCTCCCGGGGGCGGATAGATACGCAGTATTTT	CSVEEKGSRGRIDTQYF	TRBJ2-3	.	few	TRBV29-1	17
TGTGCCAGCAGCAATATCTTGGGGACTACTACCGGGGAGCTGTTTTTT	CASSNILGTTTGELFF	TRBJ2-2	TRBD2	many	TRBV12-3/TRBV12-4	16
TGTGCCAGCAGTTCAAACGCCCGTAAATACGAGCAGTACTTC	CASSSNARKYEQYF	TRBJ2-7	.	few	TRBV12-3/TRBV12-4	14
TGTGCCAGCAGTTTATCCACCGGGACAGGGGGCTCTGGAAACACCATATATTTT	CASSLSTGTGGSGNTIYF	TRBJ1-3	TRBD1	many	TRBV28	18
TGTGCCAGCAGTGAACGAGACAGCACAGATACGCAGTATTTT	CASSERDSTDTQYF	TRBJ2-3	.	many	TRBV2	14